This record concerns one T cell receptor beta chain sequence. No antigen is known for it. This record comes from a study of cytomegalovirus exposure and HLA in healthy donors. Broader study findings: TCR beta V- and J-gene trimming, according to a later analysis, was linked to a missense DCLRE1C variant. The likely origin of a cluster of highly shared sequence variants was a sequencing artifact. The analysis excluded some indistinguishable V segments, including TRBV6-2 and TRBV6-3. More clonal expansion characterized HLA-associated TCR beta chains than equally common others in a later analysis.

The PCR contained 60 Vbeta and 13 Jbeta primers. Repertoires were generated with immunoSEQ multiplex PCR, while TCRdb's copy carries only in-frame clones and drops some. The table includes 150,000 to 200,000 clones, about 79% detected once. CDR1 and CDR2 from the germline V gene are SNHLY and FYNNEI. Trimming at V came to 6 bases and at J to 12 bases, leaving 9 bases not matched to a gene. CDR3 length: 14 residues. V gene TRBV2 combines with J gene TRBJ2-1, with 12 bases that match TRBD2. This clonotype originated in a man aged 35-49 years in good health and CMV-seropositive. Sequencing was carried out using PBMCs. CDR3 protein: CASSDRTSGIGQFF. The CDR3 nucleotides read TGTGCCAGCAGCGATAGGACTAGCGGGATTGGGCAGTTCTTC.